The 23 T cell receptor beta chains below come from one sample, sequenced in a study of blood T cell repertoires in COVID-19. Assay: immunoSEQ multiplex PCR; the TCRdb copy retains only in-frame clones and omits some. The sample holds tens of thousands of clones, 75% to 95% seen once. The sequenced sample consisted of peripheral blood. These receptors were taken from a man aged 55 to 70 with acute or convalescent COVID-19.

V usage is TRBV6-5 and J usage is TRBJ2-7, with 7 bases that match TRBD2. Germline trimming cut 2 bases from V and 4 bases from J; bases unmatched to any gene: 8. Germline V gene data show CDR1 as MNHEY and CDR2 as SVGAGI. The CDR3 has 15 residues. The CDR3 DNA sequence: TGTGCCAGCAGTTACCGAGCGGGACCAAGTTACGAGCAGTACTTC. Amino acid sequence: CASSYRAGPSYEQYF.

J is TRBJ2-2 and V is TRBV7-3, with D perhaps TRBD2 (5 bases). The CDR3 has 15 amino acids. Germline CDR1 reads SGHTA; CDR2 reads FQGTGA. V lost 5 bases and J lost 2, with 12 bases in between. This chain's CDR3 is CASSRSGYNTGELFF. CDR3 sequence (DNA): TGTGCCAGCAGCCGCTCGGGATACAACACCGGGGAGCTGTTTTTT. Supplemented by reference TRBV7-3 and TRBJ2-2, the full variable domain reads GAGVSQTPSNKVTEKGKYVELRCDPISGHTALYWYRQSLGQGPEFLIYFQGTGAADDSGLPNDRFFAVRPEGSVSTLKIQRTERGDSAVYLCASSRSGYNTGELFFGEGSRLTVL.

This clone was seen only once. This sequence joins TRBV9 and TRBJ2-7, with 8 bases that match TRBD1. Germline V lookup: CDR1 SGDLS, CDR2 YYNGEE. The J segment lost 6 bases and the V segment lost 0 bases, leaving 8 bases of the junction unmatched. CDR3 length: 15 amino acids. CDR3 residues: CASSVVGQVGGEQYF. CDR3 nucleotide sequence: TGTGCCAGCAGCGTAGTGGGACAGGTTGGAGGCGAGCAGTACTTC.

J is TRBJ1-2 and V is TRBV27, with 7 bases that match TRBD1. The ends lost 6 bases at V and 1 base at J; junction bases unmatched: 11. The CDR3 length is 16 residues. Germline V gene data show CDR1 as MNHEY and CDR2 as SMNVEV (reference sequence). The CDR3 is CASSSSPTGRNYGYTF. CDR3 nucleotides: TGTGCCAGCAGCAGTTCCCCGACAGGGCGTAACTATGGCTACACCTTC.

CDR3 nucleotides: TGTGCCAGCAGCTTCACAGGGGGAACTGAAGCTTTCTTT. This gives the protein CASSFTGGTEAFF. V is TRBV7-8 and J is TRBJ1-1; 8 nucleotides line up with TRBD1. The CDR3 consists of 13 residues. The germline gives CDR1 SGHVS, CDR2 FQNEAQ. The J segment lost 5 bases and the V segment lost 3 bases, leaving 2 bases of the junction unmatched.

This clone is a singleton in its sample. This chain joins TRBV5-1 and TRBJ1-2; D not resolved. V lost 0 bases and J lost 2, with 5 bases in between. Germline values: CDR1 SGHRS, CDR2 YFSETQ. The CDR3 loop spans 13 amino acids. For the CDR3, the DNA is TGCGCCAGCAGCTTGGTCTCCAACTATGGCTACACCTTC. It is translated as CASSLVSNYGYTF.

The CDR3 bases are TGTGCCAGCAGGACTAGCGGGAGCTCCTACGAGCAGTACTTC. The encoded protein is CASRTSGSSYEQYF. The chain combines TRBV25-1 with TRBJ2-7, with 12 bases that match TRBD2. CDR1 and CDR2 (germline): MGHDK, SYGVNS. The length of the CDR3 is 14 residues. Unmatched junction bases numbered 0, after V lost 6 bases and J lost 0 bases.

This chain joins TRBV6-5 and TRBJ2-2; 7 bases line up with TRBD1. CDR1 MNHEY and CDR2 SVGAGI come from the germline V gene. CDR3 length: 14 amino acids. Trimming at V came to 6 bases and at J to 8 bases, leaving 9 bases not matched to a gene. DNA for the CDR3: TGTGCCAGCAGGATGACAGGGTCTATGGGGGAGCTGTTTTTT. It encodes CASRMTGSMGELFF.

The CDR3 nucleotides are TGCGCCAGCAGCTTGTCCCCACAGGGGGAAGGTCAGCCCCAGCATTTT. This sequence encodes CASSLSPQGEGQPQHF. V is TRBV5-1 and J is TRBJ1-5, with 8 bases matching TRBD1. V trimming: 1 base; J trimming: 6 bases; junction bases outside the gene matches: 9. This CDR3 is 16 amino acids long. Germline V CDR1 and CDR2: SGHRS, YFSETQ.

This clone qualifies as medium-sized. The CDR3 region has the DNA TGTGCCAGTAGTATCGGACATTATAACTATGGCTACACCTTC. Translation: CASSIGHYNYGYTF. This chain joins TRBV19 and TRBJ1-2; possible D gene TRBD1, 5 bases. V was pared by 3 bases and J by 1 base, with 9 bases between. This CDR3 region has 14 residues. CDR1 LNHDA and CDR2 SQIVND come from the germline V gene (reference sequence).

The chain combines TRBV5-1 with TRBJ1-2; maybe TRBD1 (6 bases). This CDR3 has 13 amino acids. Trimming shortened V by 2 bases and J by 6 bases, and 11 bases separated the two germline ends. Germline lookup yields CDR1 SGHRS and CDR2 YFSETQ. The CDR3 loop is CASSLGQSNGYTF. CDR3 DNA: TGCGCCAGCAGCTTAGGACAGTCGAATGGCTACACCTTC.

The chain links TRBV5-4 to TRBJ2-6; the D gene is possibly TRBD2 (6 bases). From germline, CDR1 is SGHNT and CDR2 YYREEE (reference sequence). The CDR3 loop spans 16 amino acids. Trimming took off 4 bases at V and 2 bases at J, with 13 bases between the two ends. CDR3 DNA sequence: TGTGCCAGCAGCCCGTGGGACTCCGCTGGGGCCAACGTCCTGACTTTC. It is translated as CASSPWDSAGANVLTF.

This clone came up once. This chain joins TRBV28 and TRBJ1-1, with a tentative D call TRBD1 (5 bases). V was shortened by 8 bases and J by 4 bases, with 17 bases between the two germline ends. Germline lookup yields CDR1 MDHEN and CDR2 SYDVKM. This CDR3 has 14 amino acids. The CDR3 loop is CASRRPGRGTEAFF. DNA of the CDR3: TGTGCCAGCCGGAGGCCAGGGAGGGGCACTGAAGCTTTCTTT. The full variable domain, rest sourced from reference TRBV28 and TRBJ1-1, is DVKVTQSSRYLVKRTGEKVFLECVQDMDHENMFWYRQDPGLGLRLIYFSYDVKMKEKGDIPEGYSVSREKKERFSLILESASTNQTSMYLCASRRPGRGTEAFFGQGTRLTVV.

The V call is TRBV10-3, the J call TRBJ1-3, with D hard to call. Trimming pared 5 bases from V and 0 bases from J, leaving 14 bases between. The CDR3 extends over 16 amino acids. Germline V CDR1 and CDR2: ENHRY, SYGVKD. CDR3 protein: CAISSRQAISGNTIYF. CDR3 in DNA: TGTGCCATCAGTTCTCGGCAGGCCATCTCTGGAAACACCATATATTTT.

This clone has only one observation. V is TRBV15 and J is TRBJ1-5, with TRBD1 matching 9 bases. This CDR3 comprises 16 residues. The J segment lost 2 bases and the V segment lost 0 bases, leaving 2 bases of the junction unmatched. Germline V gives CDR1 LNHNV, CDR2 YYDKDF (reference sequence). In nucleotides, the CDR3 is TGTGCCACCAGCAGAGATCGGGACAGGGGCAATCAGCCCCAGCATTTT. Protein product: CATSRDRDRGNQPQHF. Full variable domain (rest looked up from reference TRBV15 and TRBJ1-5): DAMVIQNPRYQVTQFGKPVTLSCSQTLNHNVMYWYQQKSSQAPKLLFHYYDKDFNNEADTPDNFQSRRPNTSFCFLDIRSPGLGDTAMYLCATSRDRDRGNQPQHFGDGTRLSIL.

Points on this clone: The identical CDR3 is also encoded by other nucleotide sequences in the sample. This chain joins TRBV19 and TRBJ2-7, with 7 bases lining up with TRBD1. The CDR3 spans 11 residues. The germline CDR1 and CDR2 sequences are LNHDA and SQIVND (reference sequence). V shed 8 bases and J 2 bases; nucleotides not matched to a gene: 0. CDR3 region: CASQGAYEQYF. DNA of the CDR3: TGTGCCAGTCAGGGGGCCTACGAGCAGTACTTC.

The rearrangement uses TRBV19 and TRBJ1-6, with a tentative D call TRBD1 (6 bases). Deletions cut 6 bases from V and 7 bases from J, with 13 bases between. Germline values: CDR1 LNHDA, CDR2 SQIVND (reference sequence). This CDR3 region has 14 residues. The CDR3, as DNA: TGTGCCAGTAGGACACAGGGTTCCAATTCACCCCTCCACTTT. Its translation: CASRTQGSNSPLHF.

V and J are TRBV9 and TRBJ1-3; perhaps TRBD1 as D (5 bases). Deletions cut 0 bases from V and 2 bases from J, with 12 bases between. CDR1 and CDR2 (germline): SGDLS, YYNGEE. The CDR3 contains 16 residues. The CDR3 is CASSVGHRLAGNTIYF. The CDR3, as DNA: TGTGCCAGCAGCGTAGGTCACAGGTTGGCTGGAAACACCATATATTTT.

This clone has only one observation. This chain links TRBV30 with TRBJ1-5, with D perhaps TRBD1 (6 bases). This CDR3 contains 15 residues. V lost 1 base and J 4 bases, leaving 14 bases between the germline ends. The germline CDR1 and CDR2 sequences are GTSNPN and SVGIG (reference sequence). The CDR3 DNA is TGTGCCTGGAGTGCCGGTTCAGGGGTTAATCAGCCCCAGCATTTT. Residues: CAWSAGSGVNQPQHF. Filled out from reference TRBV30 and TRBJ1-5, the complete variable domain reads SQTIHQWPATLVQPVGSPLSLECTVEGTSNPNLYWYRQAAGRGLQLLFYSVGIGQISSEVPQNLSASRPQDRQFILSSKKLLLSDSGFYLCAWSAGSGVNQPQHFGDGTRLSIL.

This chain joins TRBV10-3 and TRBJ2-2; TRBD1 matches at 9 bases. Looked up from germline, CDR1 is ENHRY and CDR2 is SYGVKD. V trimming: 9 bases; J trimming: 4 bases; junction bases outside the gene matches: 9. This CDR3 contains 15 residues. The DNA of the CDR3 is TGTGCCATTGCCCCGGGACAGGGTATCACCGGGGAGCTGTTTTTT. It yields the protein CAIAPGQGITGELFF.

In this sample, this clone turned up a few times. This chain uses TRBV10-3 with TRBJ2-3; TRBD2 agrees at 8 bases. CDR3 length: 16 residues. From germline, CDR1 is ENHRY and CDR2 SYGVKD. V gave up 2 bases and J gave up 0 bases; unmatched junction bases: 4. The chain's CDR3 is CAISEPTSGSTDTQYF. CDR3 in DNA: TGTGCCATCAGTGAGCCCACTAGCGGAAGCACAGATACGCAGTATTTT.

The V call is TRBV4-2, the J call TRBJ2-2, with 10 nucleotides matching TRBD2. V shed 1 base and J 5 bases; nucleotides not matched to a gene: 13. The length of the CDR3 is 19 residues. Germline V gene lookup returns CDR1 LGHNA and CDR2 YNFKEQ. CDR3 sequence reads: CASSQVTGLAGEGTGELFF. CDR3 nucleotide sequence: TGTGCCAGCAGCCAAGTTACGGGCCTAGCGGGAGAGGGTACCGGGGAGCTGTTTTTT.

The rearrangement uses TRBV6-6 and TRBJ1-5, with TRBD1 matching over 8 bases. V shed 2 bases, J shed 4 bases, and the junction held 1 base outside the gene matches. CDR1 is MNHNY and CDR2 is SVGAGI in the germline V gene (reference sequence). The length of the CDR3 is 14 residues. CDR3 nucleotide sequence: TGTGCCAGCAGTTACCAGGGGGCGAATCAGCCCCAGCATTTT. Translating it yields CASSYQGANQPQHF.